These 8 T cell receptor beta chains were all obtained from the same sample, sequenced in a study of OX40 agonist ivuxolimab in advanced cancers. Method: immunoSEQ multiplex PCR; TCRdb's copy keeps in-frame clones and lacks some. The repertoire holds approximately 73,000 clones, with roughly 90% as singletons. Material: CD4+ or CD8+ T cells sorted from blood, obtained in a trial of the OX40 agonist ivuxolimab. The receptor set was obtained from an adult with an advanced solid tumor such as melanoma, head and neck, liver or kidney cancer.

This sequence joins TRBV7-2 and TRBJ2-7; possibly TRBD2 for D (5 bases). The length of the CDR3 is 13 residues. Trimming removed 5 bases from V and 7 bases from J, with 15 bases in between. Germline CDR1 and CDR2: SGHTA and FQGNSA. The CDR3 is CASSAANPGEQYF. CDR3 nucleotides: TGTGCCAGCAGCGCTGCCAACCCGGGGGAGCAGTACTTC.

The rearrangement joins TRBV27 to TRBJ1-5; a weak D match, TRBD1 (6 bases). The germline CDR1 and CDR2 sequences are MNHEY and SMNVEV (reference sequence). The V end was cut by 5 bases, the J end by 6 bases, with 11 bases between. This CDR3 is built from 13 residues. CDR3 DNA: TGTGCCAGCAGTCCAGAACAGGGTCAGCCCCAGCATTTT. Protein sequence: CASSPEQGQPQHF.

V and J are TRBV11-2 and TRBJ2-2; unclear D gene. CDR3 size: 15 residues. CDR1 and CDR2 (germline): SGHAT, FQNNGV. The V end was cut by 2 bases, the J end by 2 bases, with 9 bases between. CDR3 region: CASSLRSENTGELFF. CDR3 bases: TGTGCCAGCAGCTTAAGGTCAGAAAACACCGGGGAGCTGTTTTTT.

The rearrangement joins TRBV11-3 to TRBJ1-1; 7 bases line up with TRBD1. CDR1 SGHNT and CDR2 YENEEA come from the germline V gene. V dropped 5 bases and J dropped 3; count of bases not matched to a gene: 6. The CDR3 covers 14 residues. Written as DNA, the CDR3 is TGTGCCAGCAGCCTACAGGGGACATACACTGAAGCTTTCTTT. Translation gives CASSLQGTYTEAFF.

The chain links TRBV5-1 to TRBJ1-1, with D possibly matching TRBD1 (5 bases). The CDR3 covers 14 residues. The germline CDR1 and CDR2 sequences are SGHRS and YFSETQ. V lost 2 bases and J lost 1, with 9 bases in between. The CDR3 bases are TGCGCCAGCAGCTTAAATGGGGGGAACACTGAAGCTTTCTTT. Its protein product is CASSLNGGNTEAFF.

The rearrangement joins TRBV7-7 to TRBJ2-5; 12 bases match TRBD2. Unmatched junction bases numbered 5, after V lost 5 bases and J lost 1 base. The CDR3 is 16 residues long. Per germline, CDR1 SSHAT and CDR2 FNYEAQ (reference sequence). The DNA of the CDR3 is TGTGCCAGCAGCCGCTTGACTAGCGGGGGCCAAGAGACCCAGTACTTC. Translation: CASSRLTSGGQETQYF. The complete variable domain, with remaining parts taken from reference TRBV7-7 and TRBJ2-5, reads GAGVSQSPRYKVTKRGQDVTLRCDPISSHATLYWYQQALGQGPEFLTYFNYEAQPDKSGLPSDRFSAERPEGSISTLTIQRTEQRDSAMYRCASSRLTSGGQETQYFGPGTRLLVL.

In DNA, the CDR3 is TGTGCCAGCAGAAATGCGGGGGATAATTCACCCCTCCACTTT. Amino acids: CASRNAGDNSPLHF. J is TRBJ1-6 and V is TRBV7-9; tentative D call: TRBD1 (5 bases). The V and J ends lost 6 bases and 5 bases respectively, with 11 bases between them. This CDR3 is built from 14 residues. Germline V gene data show CDR1 as SEHNR and CDR2 as FQNEAQ (reference sequence). The entire variable domain, with the rest obtained from reference TRBV7-9 and TRBJ1-6, is as follows: DTGVSQNPRHKITKRGQNVTFRCDPISEHNRLYWYRQTLGQGPEFLTYFQNEAQLEKSRLLSDRFSAERPKGSFSTLEIQRTEQGDSAMYLCASRNAGDNSPLHFGNGTRLTVT.

The chain has TRBV5-1 and TRBJ2-2, with a tentative D call TRBD2 (6 bases). From germline, CDR1 is SGHRS and CDR2 YFSETQ. The CDR3 totals 14 residues. V lost 4 bases to trimming and J lost 7 bases, with 14 bases between them. CDR3 region: CASSAKGGGGELFF. The CDR3 DNA reads TGCGCCAGCAGCGCAAAGGGAGGAGGCGGGGAGCTGTTTTTT.